This passage covers 11 T cell receptor beta chains from one sample sequenced in a study of PD-1 blockade in classical Hodgkin lymphoma. The table came from immunoSEQ multiplex PCR; TCRdb's copy has only in-frame clones and leaves some out. The sample contains about 93,000 clones, nearly 95% of which appear only once. After autologous stem cell transplantation all patients relapsed, and prior brentuximab vedotin exposure differed between cohorts. The sequenced sample was peripheral blood mononuclear cells (PBMCs), obtained before the second cycle of nivolumab. The receptors derive from a human donor with classical Hodgkin lymphoma.

This clone is a singleton in its sample. This chain uses TRBV21-1 with TRBJ1-1; the D call TRBD1 from the table was never checked on the DNA. TRBV21-1 has pseudogene status. This CDR3 comprises 17 residues. The CDR3 sequence: CASSKRGNRQMNTEAFF. In DNA form, the CDR3 reads TGTGCCAGCAGCAAGAGGGGGAATCGACAGATGAACACTGAAGCTTTCTTT.

This clone was seen a single time. The genes are TRBV7-8 and TRBJ1-1; tentatively, D is TRBD1 (5 bases). Germline-derived CDR1 and CDR2 are SGHVS and FQNEAQ. Trimming took 5 bases from V and 6 from J, leaving 13 bases between them. This CDR3 spans 13 amino acids. The DNA for the CDR3 is TGTGCCAGCAGCGGGGCCCCGGGCGCTGAAGCTTTCTTT. Protein product: CASSGAPGAEAFF.

The V gene is TRBV2, the J gene TRBJ2-1, with 9 positions matching TRBD2. The CDR3 consists of 14 residues. V gave up 7 bases and J gave up 7 bases; unmatched junction bases: 8. Germline CDR1 reads SNHLY; CDR2 reads FYNNEI. CDR3 nucleotide sequence: TGTGCCAGCAAGGGTCTAGCGGGAAGGAATGAGCAGTTCTTC. Translated, it gives CASKGLAGRNEQFF.

The J gene is TRBJ2-3, the V gene TRBV2; TRBD1 or TRBD2 may be the D gene (7 bases each). The CDR3 is made up of 15 amino acids. V lost 1 base and J lost 3, with 11 bases in between. CDR1 is SNHLY, CDR2 FYNNEI, per germline. The CDR3 loop is CASSEGRGGTDTQYF. DNA for the CDR3: TGTGCCAGCAGTGAAGGCAGGGGGGGGACAGATACGCAGTATTTT.

The chain carries TRBV2 and TRBJ1-1; TRBD1 is a possible D gene (5 bases). V lost 8 bases to trimming and J lost 0 bases, with 13 bases between them. Germline values: CDR1 SNHLY, CDR2 FYNNEI. There are 14 residues in the CDR3. The DNA of the CDR3 is TGTGCCAGCTGGTCTGGACAAATGAACACTGAAGCTTTCTTT. Protein sequence: CASWSGQMNTEAFF.

V usage is TRBV6-5 and J usage is TRBJ2-6; 7 bases fit TRBD1. The V segment lost 6 bases and the J segment 15 bases; nucleotides outside the gene matches: 14. The CDR3 is 14 amino acids. In germline, CDR1 is MNHEY, CDR2 SVGAGI. Here the CDR3 reads CASRPDRQGRALTF. CDR3 DNA: TGTGCCAGCAGACCTGACCGACAGGGAAGAGCCCTGACTTTC.

The rearrangement uses TRBV20-1 and TRBJ1-4; D unclear. The length of the CDR3 is 11 residues. Per germline, CDR1 DFQATT and CDR2 SNEGSKA (reference sequence). Trimming cost V 0 bases and J 8 bases, with 4 bases left between them. Written as DNA, the CDR3 is TGCAGTGCTAGAGATCGGGAAAAACTGTTTTTT. Translated: CSARDREKLFF.

This clone is a singleton in its sample. This chain uses TRBV7-9 with TRBJ2-7; perhaps D is TRBD1 or TRBD2 (5 bases each). Germline V gives CDR1 SEHNR, CDR2 FQNEAQ (reference sequence). V lost 1 base, J lost 2 bases, and 15 bases lay in between. This CDR3 has 16 amino acids. Here the CDR3 reads CASSLVGAGPAYEQYF. The CDR3 coding sequence is TGTGCCAGCAGCTTAGTAGGGGCGGGTCCGGCCTACGAGCAGTACTTC. Looking up the rest from reference TRBV7-9 and TRBJ2-7 gives the full variable domain: DTGVSQNPRHKITKRGQNVTFRCDPISEHNRLYWYRQTLGQGPEFLTYFQNEAQLEKSRLLSDRFSAERPKGSFSTLEIQRTEQGDSAMYLCASSLVGAGPAYEQYFGPGTRLTVT.

The chain's CDR3 is CAIRVSGSLSSYNEQFF. CDR3 coding DNA: TGTGCCATCAGGGTCAGCGGGTCACTTAGCTCCTACAATGAGCAGTTCTTC. The rearrangement joins TRBV10-3 to TRBJ2-1; D may be TRBD2 (6 bases). Germline CDR1 and CDR2: ENHRY and SYGVKD. This CDR3 has 17 amino acids. Trimming stripped 6 bases from V and 0 bases from J, with 18 bases between.

This sequence joins TRBV6-1 and TRBJ1-1; 8 bases match TRBD1. The CDR3 length is 12 residues. Germline trimming cut 6 bases from V and 8 bases from J; bases unmatched to any gene: 5. Per germline, CDR1 MNHNS and CDR2 SASEGT. CDR3 in DNA: TGTGCCAGCAGCCACAGGGGGTTGGAAGCTTTCTTT. Residues: CASSHRGLEAFF.

The chain combines TRBV19 with TRBJ1-4; D gene ambiguous. Trimming stripped 9 bases from V and 2 bases from J, with 16 bases between. The germline V gene has CDR1 LNHDA and CDR2 SQIVND (reference sequence). The CDR3 has 15 amino acids. CDR3 DNA sequence: TGTGCCAGCTCACGGACTGCTGCGACTAATGAAAAACTGTTTTTT. It codes for CASSRTAATNEKLFF. Together with reference TRBV19 and TRBJ1-4, the CDR3 gives the full variable domain: DGGITQSPKYLFRKEGQNVTLSCEQNLNHDAMYWYRQDPGQGLRLIYYSQIVNDFQKGDIAEGYSVSREKKESFPLTVTSAQKNPTAFYLCASSRTAATNEKLFFGSGTQLSVL.